Below, 20 T cell receptor beta chains from the same sample are listed, as sequenced in a study of monozygotic twins with inflammatory bowel disease. Each CDR3 protein gets one entry in TCRdb, which reprocessed the 5' RACE reads and gives no DNA. The table lists more than 110,000 distinct CDR3 sequences. Sequenced input: blood. The receptors shown here come from a human donor with ulcerative colitis or Crohn's disease, or a healthy co-twin of an affected twin (not recorded which).

The chain links TRBV5-4 to TRBJ1-2; TCRdb returns TRBD1, unconfirmable since there is no DNA. CDR3 length equals 14 residues. Germline V gene lookup returns CDR1 SGHNT and CDR2 YYREEE (reference sequence). The CDR3 loop is CASLSGGAGYGYTF.

J is TRBJ1-4 and V is TRBV7-8; TCRdb's D call of TRBD1 is untestable without DNA. The CDR3 spans 17 residues. Germline V gene data show CDR1 as SGHVS and CDR2 as FQNEAQ. This CDR3 is CASSLDRVPSTNEKLFF.

CDR3 in amino acids: CAWRPNTGELFF. The rearrangement uses TRBV30 and TRBJ2-2. The CDR3 extends over 12 amino acids. Germline CDR1 GTSNPN, CDR2 SVGIG (reference sequence).

The CDR3 loop reads CASSEGRTGNQPQHF. J is TRBJ1-5 and V is TRBV7-9; TCRdb designates TRBD1, a call that cannot be tested without DNA. The CDR3 contains 15 residues. Germline CDR1 is SEHNR and CDR2 is FQNEAQ (reference sequence).

The CDR3: CASSRTGANTGELFF. The gene calls are TRBV5-1 and TRBJ2-2; the TRBD1 assignment by TCRdb is unverifiable without DNA. From germline, CDR1 is SGHRS and CDR2 YFSETQ. The CDR3 has 15 residues.

The genes are TRBV11-2 and TRBJ2-1; TCRdb reports TRBD2, a call that lacks DNA to check it against. The CDR3 runs 14 residues. Germline V gene lookup returns CDR1 SGHAT and CDR2 FQNNGV. CDR3 region: CASSYARAGNEQFF.

The V call is TRBV20-1, the J call TRBJ1-1; TCRdb gives TRBD1 as the D gene, but with no DNA this cannot be confirmed. CDR1 and CDR2 (germline): DFQATT, SNEGSKA (reference sequence). The CDR3 is made up of 14 amino acids. Here the CDR3 reads CSARDSTGLTEAFF.

The gene calls are TRBV18 and TRBJ1-5. This CDR3 is 15 amino acids long. In germline, CDR1 is KGHSH, CDR2 LQKENI. CDR3 in amino acids: CASSPPGRPNQPQHF.

The chain links TRBV29-1 to TRBJ1-1; TCRdb's D call, TRBD1, is unchecked because there is no DNA. The CDR3 loop spans 14 amino acids. The germline V gene has CDR1 SQVTM and CDR2 ANQGSEA. CDR3 region: CSVSILQDLPEAFF.

The rearrangement joins TRBV20-1 to TRBJ1-5. Germline values: CDR1 DFQATT, CDR2 SNEGSKA (reference sequence). CDR3 length equals 12 residues. The chain's CDR3 is CSVLVDPSAQHF.

V and J are TRBV28 and TRBJ2-3; absent DNA, TCRdb's TRBD1 call cannot be checked. In germline, CDR1 is MDHEN, CDR2 SYDVKM. The CDR3 is made up of 16 amino acids. CDR3 amino acids: CASSPSGPGGTDTQYF.

The gene calls are TRBV5-5 and TRBJ2-7; with no DNA, the TCRdb D assignment of TRBD1 cannot be verified. Per germline, CDR1 SGHKS and CDR2 YYEKEE (reference sequence). The length of the CDR3 is 16 residues. This chain's CDR3 is CASSLDFAGKGYEQYF.

This chain joins TRBV28 and TRBJ1-5; TCRdb designates TRBD1, a call that cannot be tested without DNA. Germline lookup yields CDR1 MDHEN and CDR2 SYDVKM. The CDR3 is 15 residues long. The CDR3 loop is CASSLIGTGNQPQHF.

The chain couples TRBV9 to TRBJ2-2; checking the TCRdb D call of TRBD1 is not possible without DNA. This CDR3 is 17 amino acids long. Germline loops: CDR1 SGDLS, CDR2 YYNGEE. CDR3 amino acids: CASTGTGGPYNTGELFF.

The rearrangement uses TRBV20-1 and TRBJ2-7; TCRdb proposes TRBD1, but this gene call is untestable without DNA. The CDR3 consists of 12 residues. The germline CDR1 and CDR2 sequences are DFQATT and SNEGSKA (reference sequence). This CDR3 is CSATPDPYEQYF.

The chain uses TRBV27 and TRBJ2-3; TCRdb reports TRBD1, a call that lacks DNA to check it against. The CDR3 length is 17 residues. CDR1 is MNHEY and CDR2 is SMNVEV in the germline V gene (reference sequence). This chain's CDR3 is CASSRPGTGKGEDTQYF.

The CDR3 here is CASSLRLPLAANTGELFF. The rearrangement links TRBV11-1 to TRBJ2-2; the TRBD2 assignment by TCRdb is unverifiable without DNA. The CDR3 runs 18 residues. Looked up from germline, CDR1 is SGHAT and CDR2 is FQDESV (reference sequence).

The chain combines TRBV20-1 with TRBJ2-3; the TRBD1 assignment by TCRdb is unverifiable without DNA. Per the germline V gene, CDR1 is DFQATT and CDR2 is SNEGSKA (reference sequence). The CDR3 contains 16 residues. The CDR3 spells CSAPGTGEWRTDTQYF.

The gene calls are TRBV5-1 and TRBJ1-1; there is no DNA to check the TCRdb D call of TRBD1. The CDR3 runs 15 residues. Germline lookup yields CDR1 SGHRS and CDR2 YFSETQ. The CDR3 sequence is CASSLVGGMNTEAFF.

The V gene is TRBV20-1, the J gene TRBJ1-2; without DNA, the TCRdb call of TRBD1 cannot be checked. CDR3 length: 12 residues. CDR1 and CDR2 (germline): DFQATT, SNEGSKA (reference sequence). The CDR3 spells CSAKGGAYGYTF.